The source of this T cell receptor beta chain is a study of blood T cell repertoires in COVID-19. At the level of the study: Sample material is recorded as cDNA or gDNA derived from T cells, B-cell-depleted T cells, or PBMCs.

There are 14 residues in the CDR3. The germline gives CDR1 MDHEN, CDR2 SYDVKM. V was clipped by 6 bases and J by 0 bases, with 9 bases between them. Sequenced by immunoSEQ multiplex PCR; TCRdb stores in-frame clones only, minus some. The table has a few hundred thousand clones, 88% seen once. This TCR derives from a woman aged 55-69 years in a cohort exposed to, infected with or recovered from COVID-19 (not recorded which). Sequencing was performed on PBMCs or T cells enriched from blood (not recorded which). The V call is TRBV28, the J call TRBJ2-1, with D hard to call. DNA for the CDR3: TGTGCCAGCAGCCCGGTTAGCTCCTACAATGAGCAGTTCTTC. Translated: CASSPVSSYNEQFF.